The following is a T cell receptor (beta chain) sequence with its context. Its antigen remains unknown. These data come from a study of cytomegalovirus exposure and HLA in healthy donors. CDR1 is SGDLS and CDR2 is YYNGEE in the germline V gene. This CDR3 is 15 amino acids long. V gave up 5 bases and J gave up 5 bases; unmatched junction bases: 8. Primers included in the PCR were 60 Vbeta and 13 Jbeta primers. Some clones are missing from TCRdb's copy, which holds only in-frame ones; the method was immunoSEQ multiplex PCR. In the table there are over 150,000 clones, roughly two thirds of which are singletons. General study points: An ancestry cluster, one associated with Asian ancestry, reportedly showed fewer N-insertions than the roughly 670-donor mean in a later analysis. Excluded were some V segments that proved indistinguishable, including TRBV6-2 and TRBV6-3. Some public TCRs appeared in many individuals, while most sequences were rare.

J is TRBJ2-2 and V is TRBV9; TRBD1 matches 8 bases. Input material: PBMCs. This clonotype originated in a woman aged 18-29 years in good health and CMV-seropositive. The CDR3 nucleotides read TGTGCCAGCAGGGCAGGGGGCGCGGCTACCGGGGAGCTGTTTTTT. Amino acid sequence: CASRAGGAATGELFF.